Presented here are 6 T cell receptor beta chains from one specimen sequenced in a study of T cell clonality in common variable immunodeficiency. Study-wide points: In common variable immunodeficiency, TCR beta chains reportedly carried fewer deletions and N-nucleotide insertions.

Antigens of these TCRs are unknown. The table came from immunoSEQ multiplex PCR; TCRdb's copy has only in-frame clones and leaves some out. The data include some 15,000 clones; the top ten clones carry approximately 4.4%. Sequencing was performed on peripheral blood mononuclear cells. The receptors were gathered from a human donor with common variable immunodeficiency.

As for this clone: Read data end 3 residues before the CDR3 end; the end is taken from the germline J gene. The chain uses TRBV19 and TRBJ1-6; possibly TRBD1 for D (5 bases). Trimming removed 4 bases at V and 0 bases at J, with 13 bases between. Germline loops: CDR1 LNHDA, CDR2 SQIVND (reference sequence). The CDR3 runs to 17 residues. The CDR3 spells CASSTRHRSSYNSPLHF. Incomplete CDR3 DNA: TGTGCCAGTAGTACTCGACACAGGAGCTCCTATAATTCACCC.

CDR3 bases read: TGTGCCAGTAGTCCCCCGGGACAGGGTCTGACTGAA. Its translation is CASSPPGQGLTE. The whole CDR3 region reads CASSPPGQGLTEAFF. The V call is TRBV19, the J call TRBJ1-1; 9 nucleotides match TRBD1. The read terminates 3 residues ahead of where the CDR3 ends, so the germline J gene completes it. Germline lookup yields CDR1 LNHDA and CDR2 SQIVND (reference sequence). Trimming removed 5 bases from V and 5 bases from J; junction bases left unmatched: 9. The CDR3 loop spans 15 amino acids. The full variable domain, with the rest looked up from reference TRBV19 and TRBJ1-1, is DGGITQSPKYLFRKEGQNVTLSCEQNLNHDAMYWYRQDPGQGLRLIYYSQIVNDFQKGDIAEGYSVSREKKESFPLTVTSAQKNPTAFYLCASSPPGQGLTEAFFGQGTRLTVV.

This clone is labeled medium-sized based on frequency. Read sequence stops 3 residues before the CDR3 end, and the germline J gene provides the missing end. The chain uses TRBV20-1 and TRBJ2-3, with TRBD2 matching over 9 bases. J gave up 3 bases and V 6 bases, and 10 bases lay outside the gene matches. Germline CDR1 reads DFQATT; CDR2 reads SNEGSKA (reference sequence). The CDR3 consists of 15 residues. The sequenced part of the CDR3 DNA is TGCAGTGCCCCCGGGCTAGCGGGGTTGACAGATACG. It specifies CSAPGLAGLTDT. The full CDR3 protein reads CSAPGLAGLTDTQYF.

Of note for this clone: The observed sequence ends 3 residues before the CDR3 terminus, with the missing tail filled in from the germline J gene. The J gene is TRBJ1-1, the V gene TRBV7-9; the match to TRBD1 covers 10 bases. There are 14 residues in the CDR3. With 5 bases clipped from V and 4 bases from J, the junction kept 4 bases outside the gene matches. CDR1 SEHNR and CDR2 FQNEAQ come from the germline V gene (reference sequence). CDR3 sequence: CASSPTGGGTEAFF. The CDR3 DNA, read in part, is TGTGCCAGCAGCCCGACAGGGGGCGGCACTGAA.

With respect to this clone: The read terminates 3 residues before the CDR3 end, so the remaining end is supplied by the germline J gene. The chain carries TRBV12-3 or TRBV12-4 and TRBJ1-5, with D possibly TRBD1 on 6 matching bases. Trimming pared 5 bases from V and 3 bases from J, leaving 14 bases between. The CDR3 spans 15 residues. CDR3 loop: CASSASTGDNQPQHF. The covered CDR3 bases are TGTGCCAGCAGTGCCTCGACAGGCGACAATCAGCCC.

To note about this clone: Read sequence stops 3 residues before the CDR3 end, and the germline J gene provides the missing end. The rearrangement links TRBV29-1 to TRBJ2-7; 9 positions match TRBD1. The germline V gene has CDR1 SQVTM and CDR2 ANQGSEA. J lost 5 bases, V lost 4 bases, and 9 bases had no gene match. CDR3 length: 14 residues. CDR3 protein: CSVGAGTGIHEQYF. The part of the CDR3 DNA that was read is TGCAGCGTTGGAGCCGGGACAGGGATCCACGAG.